The 4 T cell receptor beta chains given below trace back to one sample, sequenced in a study of T and B cells in COVID-19 patients. TRB was amplified from around 250-500 ng of blood genomic DNA. Multiplex PCR with BIOMED2 TRB-A/B primer pools amplified TRB rearrangements. From the multiplex PCR reads, TCRdb called clonotypes with MiXCR, one entry per CDR3 protein. The data hold around 2,900 distinct CDR3 sequences, with under 30% observed a single time. The sequenced sample was blood. These receptors were obtained from a human donor with active COVID-19.

The chain carries TRBV6-5 and TRBJ1-1; D is possibly TRBD1 (6 bases). The V gene's germline CDR1 is MNHEY and CDR2 SVGAGI. This CDR3 is 14 amino acids long. The V end was cut by 6 bases, the J end by 0 bases, with 11 bases between. The chain's CDR3 is CASSETGMNTEAFF. The CDR3 region has the DNA TGTGCCAGCAGCGAGACAGGAATGAACACTGAAGCTTTCTTT.

This chain links TRBV11-3 with TRBJ2-1; D unresolved. The CDR3 spans 14 residues. Trimming took off 1 base at V and 9 bases at J, with 13 bases between the two ends. Per the germline V gene, CDR1 is SGHNT and CDR2 is YENEEA. The CDR3 DNA reads as TGTGCCAGCAGCTTAGGGCGTGGGGTGGGTGAGCAGTTCTTC. Encoded protein: CASSLGRGVGEQFF.

As to this clonotype: A much bigger clone sits one base away, suggesting this may be a read error. The chain employs TRBV30 and TRBJ2-5; 8 nucleotides match TRBD2. The V segment lost 3 bases and the J segment 5 bases; nucleotides outside the gene matches: 5. The germline V gene has CDR1 GTSNPN and CDR2 SVGIG (reference sequence). The CDR3 extends over 13 amino acids. CDR3 loop: CAWRASGRETQYF. The CDR3 DNA sequence: TGTGCCTGGAGAGCTAGCGGGCGTGAGACCCAGTACTTC.

The chain joins TRBV4-2 to TRBJ2-7; D gene unclear. Germline V gene data show CDR1 as LGHNA and CDR2 as YNFKEQ. This CDR3 region has 14 residues. V gave up 0 bases and J gave up 2 bases, with 8 bases separating them. CDR3 in DNA: TGTGCCAGCAGCCAAGAATACGGCGCCTACGAGCAGTACTTC. It is translated as CASSQEYGAYEQYF.